These 24 T cell receptor beta chains originate from one sample sequenced in a study of blood T cell repertoires in COVID-19. TCRdb's table, derived via immunoSEQ multiplex PCR, lists solely in-frame clones and lacks some. The profile shows about 200,000 clones, about 88% of them singletons. Sequenced sample: peripheral blood. The receptors were gathered from a man aged 50 to 60 with COVID-19, enrolled during active disease.

The chain joins TRBV19 to TRBJ2-6; 7 bases agree with TRBD1. V lost 9 bases to trimming and J lost 1 base; unmatched junction nucleotides: 9. The CDR3 is 16 amino acids. Germline CDR1 and CDR2: LNHDA and SQIVND (reference sequence). CDR3 coding DNA: TGTGCCAGCAATTCACAGGGGCAATCTGGGGCCAACGTCCTGACTTTC. Amino acid sequence: CASNSQGQSGANVLTF.

This chain links TRBV5-1 with TRBJ2-6; D not certain. Germline assignment: CDR1 SGHRS and CDR2 YFSETQ. The germline V and J ends were trimmed by 7 bases and 0 bases, with 11 bases remaining between them. There are 15 residues in the CDR3. CDR3 bases: TGCGCCAGCGGATCCTGGAGCTCTGGGGCCAACGTCCTGACTTTC. Protein: CASGSWSSGANVLTF.

This rearrangement joins TRBV4-3 to TRBJ1-5; 9 bases align to TRBD1. This CDR3 is 17 amino acids long. CDR1 LGHNA and CDR2 YSLEER come from the germline V gene. Trimming cost V 3 bases and J 2 bases; bases outside gene matches: 8. The CDR3: CASSQTQGAGRNQPQHF. As DNA, the CDR3 is TGCGCCAGCAGCCAGACACAGGGGGCGGGGCGCAATCAGCCCCAGCATTTT.

The chain recombines TRBV30 with TRBJ1-2; 8 bases map to TRBD1. Unmatched junction bases numbered 4, after V lost 4 bases and J lost 0 bases. The germline V gene encodes CDR1 GTSNPN and CDR2 SVGIG (reference sequence). The CDR3 runs 14 residues. The CDR3 DNA reads TGTGCCTGGAAATCGGACAGGGCTAACTATGGCTACACCTTC. This sequence encodes CAWKSDRANYGYTF.

The chain joins TRBV11-2 to TRBJ2-1; 10 bases align to TRBD2. This CDR3 contains 13 residues. J lost 8 bases, V lost 7 bases, and 5 bases had no gene match. CDR1 and CDR2 from the germline V gene are SGHAT and FQNNGV. In DNA, the CDR3 is TGTGCCAGCACCGACGGGACTAGCGATGAGCAGTTCTTC. Translated: CASTDGTSDEQFF.

The V and J genes are TRBV2 and TRBJ1-3, with D unclear. Trimming removed 8 bases at V and 2 bases at J, with 10 bases between. CDR3 length equals 13 residues. Germline V gene data show CDR1 as SNHLY and CDR2 as FYNNEI. Here the CDR3 DNA reads TGTGCCAGCCTCCAGTACACTGGAAACACCATATATTTT. It is translated as CASLQYTGNTIYF.

The chain links TRBV2 to TRBJ2-7; 7 bases are a match to TRBD1. The CDR3 has 15 residues. CDR1 and CDR2 from the germline V gene are SNHLY and FYNNEI. The ends lost 6 bases at V and 0 bases at J; junction bases unmatched: 8. The CDR3 here is CASRGPGQSSYEQYF. CDR3 nucleotides: TGTGCCAGCAGAGGGCCGGGACAGAGCTCCTACGAGCAGTACTTC.

The rearrangement links TRBV9 to TRBJ2-3, with D hard to call. The germline CDR1 and CDR2 sequences are SGDLS and YYNGEE. Trimming removed 6 bases at V and 0 bases at J, with 14 bases between. The CDR3 has 15 residues. The CDR3 protein is CASTPRLLSTDTQYF. CDR3 coding DNA: TGTGCCAGCACTCCACGGTTGTTAAGCACAGATACGCAGTATTTT.

The V call is TRBV3-1 (or the pseudogene TRBV3-2), the J call TRBJ2-1; 7 nucleotides agree with TRBD2. CDR3 length equals 16 residues. Per germline, CDR1 LGHDT and CDR2 YNNKEL (reference sequence). The V segment lost 1 base and the J segment 8 bases; nucleotides outside the gene matches: 11. The DNA for the CDR3 is TGTGCCAGCAGCCAAGGTTGGACGGGGGGTACATATGAGCAGTTCTTC. This sequence encodes CASSQGWTGGTYEQFF.

The CDR3 spells CASSEAQGGTGELFF. CDR3 DNA sequence: TGTGCCAGCAGTGAAGCCCAGGGTGGAACCGGGGAGCTGTTTTTT. This sequence joins TRBV2 and TRBJ2-2; tentatively, D is TRBD1 (5 bases). Germline V gene lookup returns CDR1 SNHLY and CDR2 FYNNEI. Trimming pared 0 bases from V and 5 bases from J, leaving 10 bases between. The CDR3 has 15 residues. The complete variable domain, with remaining parts taken from reference TRBV2 and TRBJ2-2, reads EPEVTQTPSHQVTQMGQEVILRCVPISNHLYFYWYRQILGQKVEFLVSFYNNEISEKSEIFDDQFSVERPDGSNFTLKIRSTKLEDSAMYFCASSEAQGGTGELFFGEGSRLTVL.

The genes are TRBV3-1 (or the pseudogene TRBV3-2) and TRBJ2-1, with a possible D match to TRBD1 (7 bases). Trimming pared 1 base from V and 7 bases from J, leaving 14 bases between. The germline V gene has CDR1 LGHDT and CDR2 YNNKEL (reference sequence). The CDR3 is 15 amino acids. The CDR3 DNA reads as TGTGCCAGCAGCCAAGTTGCACAGGGGAGGAATGAGCAGTTCTTC. It encodes CASSQVAQGRNEQFF.

The chain carries TRBV19 and TRBJ1-5; D is uncertain. Looked up from germline, CDR1 is LNHDA and CDR2 is SQIVND (reference sequence). The CDR3 consists of 16 residues. V shed 0 bases and J shed 3 bases, with 12 bases lying between them. CDR3 amino acids: CASSIDLAGYNQPQHF. CDR3 bases: TGTGCCAGTAGTATAGATCTCGCGGGTTACAATCAGCCCCAGCATTTT.

The chain carries TRBV29-1 and TRBJ1-2; TRBD1 aligns across 9 bases. The CDR3 spans 12 residues. J gave up 8 bases and V 7 bases, and 8 bases lay outside the gene matches. Looked up from germline, CDR1 is SQVTM and CDR2 is ANQGSEA. The DNA of the CDR3 is TGCAGCGCAGGGACAGGGCGGAGCGGCTACACCTTC. Its translation: CSAGTGRSGYTF. Filled out from reference TRBV29-1 and TRBJ1-2, the complete variable domain reads SAVISQKPSRDICQRGTSLTIQCQVDSQVTMMFWYRQQPGQSLTLIATANQGSEATYESGFVIDKFPISRPNLTFSTLTVSNMSPEDSSIYLCSAGTGRSGYTFGSGTRLTVV.

This rearrangement joins TRBV19 to TRBJ1-5, with no clear D. The CDR3 is 15 residues long. Trimming removed 7 bases from V and 6 bases from J, with 19 bases in between. Germline-derived CDR1 and CDR2 are LNHDA and SQIVND (reference sequence). The CDR3 sequence is CASTNAGSEGQPQHF. CDR3 nucleotides: TGTGCCAGTACTAACGCGGGAAGCGAGGGTCAGCCCCAGCATTTT. The full variable domain, its missing parts supplied by reference TRBV19 and TRBJ1-5, is DGGITQSPKYLFRKEGQNVTLSCEQNLNHDAMYWYRQDPGQGLRLIYYSQIVNDFQKGDIAEGYSVSREKKESFPLTVTSAQKNPTAFYLCASTNAGSEGQPQHFGDGTRLSIL.

The chain carries TRBV6-1 and TRBJ1-1; D not certain. Germline V gene sequence: CDR1 MNHNS, CDR2 SASEGT. The CDR3 runs to 15 residues. Trimming left V 1 base short and J 2 bases short, with 11 bases between. The CDR3 coding sequence is TGTGCCAGCAGTGAAGTGATGGCAGGAAACACTGAAGCTTTCTTT. This sequence encodes CASSEVMAGNTEAFF.

The gene calls are TRBV18 and TRBJ2-1; 7 positions match TRBD2. Unmatched junction bases numbered 9, after V lost 1 base and J lost 6 bases. The CDR3 sequence is 16 residues long. Germline CDR1 and CDR2: KGHSH and LQKENI. This CDR3 is CASSPHRDYPLNEQFF. The CDR3 region has the DNA TGTGCCAGCTCACCACATCGGGACTACCCCCTCAATGAGCAGTTCTTC.

The chain combines TRBV9 with TRBJ2-3; 10 bases map to TRBD2. CDR1 and CDR2 (germline): SGDLS, YYNGEE. This CDR3 contains 15 residues. Trimming took 7 bases from V and 0 from J; bases not matched to a gene: 5. The CDR3 loop is CASSTSGTSTDTQYF. The CDR3 nucleotides are TGTGCCAGCTCCACTAGCGGGACTAGCACAGATACGCAGTATTTT.

This clone was recorded once. This chain links TRBV11-2 with TRBJ2-4; 9 bases map to TRBD1. V lost 4 bases to trimming and J lost 9 bases; unmatched junction nucleotides: 7. Germline CDR1 SGHAT, CDR2 FQNNGV. The CDR3 spans 14 residues. DNA of the CDR3: TGTGCCAGCAGCTCGCCGGGACAGGGTGTCATTCAGTACTTC. Protein: CASSSPGQGVIQYF.

The chain couples TRBV18 to TRBJ2-1, with 13 bases identical to TRBD2. Germline V CDR1 and CDR2: KGHSH, LQKENI. V shed 6 bases, J shed 0 bases, and the junction held 14 bases outside the gene matches. This CDR3 spans 20 amino acids. This CDR3 reads CASSLPGLAGLETSYNEQFF. For the CDR3, the DNA is TGTGCCAGCTCGCTCCCGGGACTAGCGGGACTAGAGACCTCCTACAATGAGCAGTTCTTC.

The chain employs TRBV30 and TRBJ1-4; 8 bases align to TRBD1. This CDR3 comprises 14 residues. Unmatched junction bases numbered 4, after V lost 3 bases and J lost 4 bases. CDR1 is GTSNPN and CDR2 is SVGIG in the germline V gene (reference sequence). In DNA, the CDR3 is TGTGCCTGGAGCGGACAGGGCAGTAATGAAAAACTGTTTTTT. It is translated as CAWSGQGSNEKLFF.

This chain uses TRBV18 with TRBJ2-7, with 9 positions matching TRBD1. The CDR3 is made up of 15 amino acids. Trimming took 3 bases from V and 5 from J; bases not matched to a gene: 8. Germline CDR1 and CDR2: KGHSH and LQKENI. The DNA for the CDR3 is TGTGCCAGCTCACCGCCCGGGACAGGGATTCACGAGCAGTACTTC. Amino acid sequence: CASSPPGTGIHEQYF.

The chain uses TRBV6-6 and TRBJ2-1; maybe TRBD2 (5 bases). The CDR3 is 12 amino acids. The germline V gene encodes CDR1 MNHNY and CDR2 SVGAGI (reference sequence). Trimming removed 0 bases at V and 15 bases at J, with 12 bases between. This chain's CDR3 is CASSYSAPAGFF. In nucleotides, the CDR3 is TGTGCCAGCAGTTACTCCGCCCCGGCGGGGTTCTTC.

The gene calls are TRBV10-2 and TRBJ1-1; 7 bases are a match to TRBD1. The J segment lost 0 bases and the V segment lost 6 bases, leaving 10 bases of the junction unmatched. Germline V CDR1 and CDR2: WSHSY, SAAADI. This CDR3 has 16 amino acids. CDR3 sequence reads: CASSETGNGVNTEAFF. The CDR3 DNA sequence: TGCGCCAGCAGCGAGACAGGGAATGGGGTGAACACTGAAGCTTTCTTT.

The chain is built from TRBV19 and TRBJ1-5; D not certain. The CDR3 spans 14 residues. Trimming shortened V by 6 bases and J by 3 bases, and 12 bases separated the two germline ends. Germline loops: CDR1 LNHDA, CDR2 SQIVND (reference sequence). CDR3 DNA: TGTGCCAGTAGGTCGCCAGGAACCAATCAGCCCCAGCATTTT. This sequence encodes CASRSPGTNQPQHF.